These 30 T cell receptor beta chains share one sample of origin, sequenced in a study of siplizumab effects on memory and regulatory T cells. Generated by immunoSEQ multiplex PCR, the TCRdb table keeps only in-frame clones and is missing some. The sample lists tens of thousands of clones, over 90% occurring once. The specimen was CD8+ T cells sorted from blood. The receptors derive from a human donor in good health.

This clone was detected once. This chain joins TRBV13 and TRBJ2-7, with 10 bases that match TRBD2. The V segment lost 5 bases and the J segment 4 bases; nucleotides outside the gene matches: 11. Germline V lookup: CDR1 PRHDT, CDR2 FYEKMQ (reference sequence). There are 16 residues in the CDR3. The CDR3 DNA reads as TGTGCCAGCAGCCTTCGAGCGGGAGGGCCTGTTTACGAGCAGTACTTC. Its protein is CASSLRAGGPVYEQYF.

The J gene is TRBJ2-1, the V gene TRBV27; maybe TRBD2 (5 bases). The V end was cut by 5 bases, the J end by 2 bases, with 19 bases between. The CDR3 consists of 17 residues. Per germline, CDR1 MNHEY and CDR2 SMNVEV (reference sequence). DNA of the CDR3: TGTGCCAGCAGTCCTACCGGGGTGGCTGGACCCTACAATGAGCAGTTCTTC. This encodes CASSPTGVAGPYNEQFF.

This chain joins TRBV6-1 and TRBJ2-7; D is undetermined. Germline CDR1 MNHNS, CDR2 SASEGT. V dropped 3 bases and J dropped 2 bases, with 11 bases sitting between them. The length of the CDR3 is 14 residues. The chain's CDR3 is CASSDPPGPYEQYF. CDR3 sequence (DNA): TGTGCCAGCAGTGACCCACCGGGTCCCTACGAGCAGTACTTC.

This clone occurred once. The chain is built from TRBV27 and TRBJ2-2; D gene uncertain. The ends were cut back, 3 bases at V and 4 bases at J, with 3 bases in the middle. The length of the CDR3 is 12 residues. Germline CDR1 reads MNHEY; CDR2 reads SMNVEV (reference sequence). CDR3 loop: CASSFRTGELFF. CDR3 coding DNA: TGTGCCAGCAGTTTCCGCACCGGGGAGCTGTTTTTT.

This clone appeared a single time. This chain uses TRBV28 with TRBJ2-5, with D hard to call. This CDR3 spans 14 amino acids. Germline-derived CDR1 and CDR2 are MDHEN and SYDVKM. Trimming left V 5 bases short and J 5 bases short, with 15 bases between. CDR3 nucleotides: TGTGCCAGCAGTCCCACGACTCTTCCGGAGACCCAGTACTTC. This sequence encodes CASSPTTLPETQYF.

The J gene is TRBJ2-1, the V gene TRBV7-9, with D possibly TRBD2 on 6 matching bases. Germline V gene sequence: CDR1 SEHNR, CDR2 FQNEAQ (reference sequence). The CDR3 is made up of 12 amino acids. V dropped 8 bases and J dropped 3 bases, with 8 bases sitting between them. The CDR3 here is CASGRDYNEQFF. Here the CDR3 DNA reads TGTGCCAGCGGGCGGGACTACAATGAGCAGTTCTTC.

The CDR3 DNA reads TGTGCCTGGAGCGAAATAGGAGGCTACACCTTC. Residues: CAWSEIGGYTF. The rearrangement uses TRBV30 and TRBJ1-2; D is unclear. CDR3 length equals 11 residues. V lost 3 bases and J lost 8, with 10 bases in between. Germline V lookup: CDR1 GTSNPN, CDR2 SVGIG (reference sequence).

The chain has TRBV6-5 and TRBJ2-1; tentatively, D is TRBD2 (5 bases). Trimming took 0 bases from V and 14 from J, leaving 11 bases between them. The germline V gene encodes CDR1 MNHEY and CDR2 SVGAGI. This CDR3 spans 12 amino acids. The CDR3 here is CASSYSAGLEFF. CDR3 coding DNA: TGTGCCAGCAGTTACTCTGCGGGTCTTGAGTTCTTC.

V and J are TRBV11-3 and TRBJ2-4; the D is unclear. V lost 2 bases to trimming and J lost 0 bases, with 14 bases between them. Germline V CDR1 and CDR2: SGHNT, YENEEA. The CDR3 is made up of 17 amino acids. CDR3: CASSLFTENLAKNIQYF. DNA of the CDR3: TGTGCCAGCAGCTTATTTACGGAGAACCTAGCCAAAAACATTCAGTACTTC.

CDR3 region: CASSLLRGAGETQYF. DNA for the CDR3: TGTGCCAGCAGTTTATTGCGGGGGGCCGGGGAGACCCAGTACTTC. V usage is TRBV27 and J usage is TRBJ2-5; 8 bases match TRBD2. Germline V gives CDR1 MNHEY, CDR2 SMNVEV (reference sequence). Trimming at V came to 1 base and at J to 5 bases, leaving 6 bases not matched to a gene. The CDR3 covers 15 residues.

The rearrangement links TRBV5-5 to TRBJ1-1, with 8 nucleotides matching TRBD1. This CDR3 contains 14 residues. V was pared by 4 bases and J by 1 base, with 3 bases of the junction left unmatched. Germline V gene lookup returns CDR1 SGHKS and CDR2 YYEKEE (reference sequence). The DNA of the CDR3 is TGTGCCAGCAGCCCGGGACAGGCGAACACTGAAGCTTTCTTT. Translating gives CASSPGQANTEAFF.

The chain uses TRBV11-1 and TRBJ1-1; 7 bases match TRBD1. CDR1 and CDR2 (germline): SGHAT, FQDESV (reference sequence). The trim removed 5 bases at V and 6 bases at J, leaving 3 bases unmatched. This CDR3 contains 12 residues. The CDR3 nucleotides are TGTGCCAGCAGCCCGACAGGGCCTGAAGCTTTCTTT. It specifies CASSPTGPEAFF.

This clone was observed once. This sequence joins TRBV27 and TRBJ2-5; tentatively, D is TRBD1 (6 bases). The germline gives CDR1 MNHEY, CDR2 SMNVEV (reference sequence). The CDR3 covers 15 residues. V lost 6 bases and J 1 base, leaving 15 bases between the germline ends. CDR3 loop: CASRDPGHRQETQYF. In DNA form, the CDR3 reads TGTGCCAGCAGAGACCCGGGACACCGCCAAGAGACCCAGTACTTC.

The gene calls are TRBV28 and TRBJ2-7; D is ambiguous. The germline V gene has CDR1 MDHEN and CDR2 SYDVKM. The CDR3 consists of 12 residues. V was pared by 3 bases and J by 1 base, with 4 bases between. The CDR3 region has the DNA TGTGCCAGCAGTTTTGAATCCTACGAGCAGTACTTC. Its protein product is CASSFESYEQYF.

The V gene is TRBV6-4, the J gene TRBJ2-2, with 7 bases fitting TRBD1. The CDR3 consists of 14 residues. V was clipped by 4 bases and J by 6 bases; unmatched bases: 5. Germline assignment: CDR1 MRHNA and CDR2 SNTAGT. CDR3 protein: CASSATTGAGELFF. The CDR3 coding sequence is TGTGCCAGCAGTGCCACCACAGGGGCCGGGGAGCTGTTTTTT.

The rearrangement joins TRBV4-1 to TRBJ1-2; a weak D match, TRBD1 (6 bases). The CDR3 consists of 18 residues. The ends were cut back, 0 bases at V and 4 bases at J, with 21 bases in the middle. Germline loops: CDR1 MGHRA, CDR2 YSYEKL. CDR3 sequence (DNA): TGCGCCAGCAGCCAAGATGGTCGAGTGGCAGGGGCGCGCTATGGCTACACCTTC. It yields the protein CASSQDGRVAGARYGYTF.

The chain has TRBV18 and TRBJ1-1, with TRBD1 identical over 8 bases. Germline CDR1 is KGHSH and CDR2 is LQKENI. Trimming at V came to 5 bases and at J to 4 bases, leaving 6 bases not matched to a gene. This CDR3 has 14 residues. The CDR3 reads CASSTDRDGTEAFF. The CDR3 DNA follows: TGTGCCAGCTCAACGGACAGGGATGGCACTGAAGCTTTCTTT. The whole variable domain, remainder taken from reference TRBV18 and TRBJ1-1, is NAGVMQNPRHLVRRRGQEARLRCSPMKGHSHVYWYRQLPEEGLKFMVYLQKENIIDESGMPKERFSAEFPKEGPSILRIQQVVRGDSAAYFCASSTDRDGTEAFFGQGTRLTVV.

This rearrangement joins TRBV5-1 to TRBJ1-2; 9 positions agree with TRBD1. Germline loops: CDR1 SGHRS, CDR2 YFSETQ. This CDR3 is 14 amino acids long. The V segment lost 0 bases and the J segment 3 bases; nucleotides outside the gene matches: 0. CDR3 loop: CASSLGTGDYGYTF. The CDR3 region has the DNA TGCGCCAGCAGCTTGGGGACAGGGGACTATGGCTACACCTTC.

This chain uses TRBV9 with TRBJ1-2; the D gene is possibly TRBD1 (5 bases). This CDR3 has 13 amino acids. V was shortened by 0 bases and J by 6 bases, with 9 bases between the two germline ends. Germline lookup yields CDR1 SGDLS and CDR2 YYNGEE. In DNA form, the CDR3 reads TGTGCCAGCAGCGTAGGCAGGGTGGATGGCTACACCTTC. Translation gives CASSVGRVDGYTF.

This clone was detected only once. Other nucleotide sequences in the sample specify the same CDR3. CDR3 residues: CASSVVAGGSYNEQFF. CDR3 DNA: TGTGCCAGCAGCGTGGTAGCGGGGGGCTCCTACAATGAGCAGTTCTTC. The rearrangement links TRBV9 to TRBJ2-1; 10 bases agree with TRBD2. The J segment lost 0 bases and the V segment lost 2 bases, leaving 2 bases of the junction unmatched. Germline V gene lookup returns CDR1 SGDLS and CDR2 YYNGEE. CDR3 length: 16 amino acids.

This chain uses TRBV21-1 with TRBJ2-7; the listed D gene, TRBD2, was not tested against the DNA. TRBV21-1 is noted as a pseudogene. The CDR3 spans 15 residues. CDR3 nucleotide sequence: TGTGCCAGCAGCATAGCGGGAGATCCCTCCTACGAGCAGTACTTC. This translates into CASSIAGDPSYEQYF.

V and J are TRBV10-3 and TRBJ2-7; the D gene could be TRBD1 or TRBD2 (5 bases each). The germline V and J ends were trimmed by 3 bases and 4 bases, with 13 bases remaining between them. This CDR3 contains 14 residues. From germline, CDR1 is ENHRY and CDR2 SYGVKD. The CDR3 DNA is TGTGCCATCAGTGAAGTGGGACCAGATTACGAGCAGTACTTC. Amino acids: CAISEVGPDYEQYF.

The J gene is TRBJ1-2, the V gene TRBV30; D gene uncertain. Germline V gives CDR1 GTSNPN, CDR2 SVGIG (reference sequence). The ends were cut back, 1 base at V and 4 bases at J, with 10 bases in the middle. The CDR3 has 13 residues. The CDR3 DNA sequence: TGTGCCTGGAGTGATTGGGGAATCTATGGCTACACCTTC. It specifies CAWSDWGIYGYTF.

As for this clone: Additional DNA sequences in this sample encode the identical CDR3. The gene calls are TRBV4-1 and TRBJ2-3; D is unresolved. This CDR3 contains 12 residues. Germline loops: CDR1 MGHRA, CDR2 YSYEKL. V was trimmed by 1 base and J by 4 bases, leaving 3 bases between them. CDR3 amino acids: CASSQGADTQYF. In DNA form, the CDR3 reads TGCGCCAGCAGCCAAGGGGCAGATACGCAGTATTTT.

This chain joins TRBV6-1 and TRBJ2-1, with 7 nucleotides matching TRBD1. This CDR3 region has 15 residues. The ends lost 6 bases at V and 0 bases at J; junction bases unmatched: 5. CDR1 and CDR2 from the germline V gene are MNHNS and SASEGT. The CDR3 protein is CASRLRDSSYNEQFF. The CDR3, as DNA: TGTGCCAGCAGGCTCCGGGACAGCTCCTACAATGAGCAGTTCTTC.

The chain combines TRBV7-6 with TRBJ2-1; 11 nucleotides agree with TRBD2. The ends lost 3 bases at V and 7 bases at J; junction bases unmatched: 8. The CDR3 length is 16 residues. Germline-derived CDR1 and CDR2 are SGHVS and FNYEAQ. The CDR3 sequence: CASSFVAGGTGNEQFF. In DNA form, the CDR3 reads TGTGCCAGCAGCTTCGTAGCGGGAGGGACGGGGAATGAGCAGTTCTTC.

The V call is TRBV15, the J call TRBJ2-1, with D tentatively TRBD1 or TRBD2 (5 bases each). This CDR3 has 15 residues. V gave up 4 bases and J gave up 4 bases, with 14 bases separating them. Germline assignment: CDR1 LNHNV and CDR2 YYDKDF (reference sequence). This chain's CDR3 is CATSTGANAYNEQFF. CDR3 bases: TGTGCCACCAGCACCGGGGCTAACGCTTACAATGAGCAGTTCTTC. Full variable domain (rest looked up from reference TRBV15 and TRBJ2-1): DAMVIQNPRYQVTQFGKPVTLSCSQTLNHNVMYWYQQKSSQAPKLLFHYYDKDFNNEADTPDNFQSRRPNTSFCFLDIRSPGLGDTAMYLCATSTGANAYNEQFFGPGTRLTVL.

The V call is TRBV7-8, the J call TRBJ1-4; no reliable D call. The V gene's germline CDR1 is SGHVS and CDR2 FQNEAQ. Deletions cut 2 bases from V and 10 bases from J, with 14 bases between. The CDR3 contains 14 residues. CDR3 loop: CASSLSPQIGKLFF. As DNA, the CDR3 is TGTGCCAGCAGCTTAAGTCCGCAGATTGGAAAACTGTTTTTT.

The J gene is TRBJ2-7, the V gene TRBV6-1, with no clear D. Germline loops: CDR1 MNHNS, CDR2 SASEGT. The CDR3 is 13 residues long. V was shortened by 3 bases and J by 0 bases, with 6 bases between the two germline ends. CDR3 sequence reads: CASSEGDSYEQYF. CDR3 DNA: TGTGCCAGCAGTGAGGGTGACTCCTACGAGCAGTACTTC.

The chain carries TRBV27 and TRBJ1-1; possible D gene TRBD1, 6 bases. The V gene lost 3 bases and the J gene lost 8 bases, with 10 bases spanning the gap. The CDR3 contains 12 residues. Per germline, CDR1 MNHEY and CDR2 SMNVEV (reference sequence). CDR3 amino acids: CASSFYGGEAFF. CDR3 DNA sequence: TGTGCCAGCAGTTTCTACGGGGGCGAAGCTTTCTTT.